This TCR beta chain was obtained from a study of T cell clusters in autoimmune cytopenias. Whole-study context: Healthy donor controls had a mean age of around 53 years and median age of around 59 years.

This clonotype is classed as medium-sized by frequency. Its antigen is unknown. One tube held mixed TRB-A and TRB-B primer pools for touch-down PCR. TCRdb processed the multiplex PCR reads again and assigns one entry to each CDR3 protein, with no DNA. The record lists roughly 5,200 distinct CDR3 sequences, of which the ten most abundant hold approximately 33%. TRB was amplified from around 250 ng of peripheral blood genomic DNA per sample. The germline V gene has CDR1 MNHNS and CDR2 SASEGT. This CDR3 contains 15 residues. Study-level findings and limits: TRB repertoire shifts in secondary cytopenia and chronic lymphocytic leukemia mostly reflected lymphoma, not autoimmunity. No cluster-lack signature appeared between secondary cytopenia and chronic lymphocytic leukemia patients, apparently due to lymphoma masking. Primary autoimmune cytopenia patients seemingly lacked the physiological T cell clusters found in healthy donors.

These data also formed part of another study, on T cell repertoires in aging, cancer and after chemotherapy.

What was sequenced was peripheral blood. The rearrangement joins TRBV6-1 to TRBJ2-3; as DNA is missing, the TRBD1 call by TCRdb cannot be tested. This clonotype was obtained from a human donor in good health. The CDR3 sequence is CASKTGLWGTDTQYF.